This is a list of T cell receptor beta chains from one sample in a study of tumor-infiltrating lymphocytes in localized non-small cell lung cancer. Sequencing was performed with immunoSEQ multiplex PCR; in TCRdb, only in-frame clones are kept and a portion is missing. Seen here are over 15,000 clones, 55% to 70% observed once, and the top ten hold 6.5%. Sequences were obtained from lung tumor tissue. All receptors come from a human donor with non-small cell lung cancer. CDR3s include the opening cysteine and the closing phenylalanine or tryptophan. Each record gives: clone size, D gene, V gene, J gene, CDR3 protein, CDR3 DNA. A D gene is named only where the DNA matches it firmly. Size is stated for part of the rows, as once, few or many counts, or as a class when the clone is expanded.

NA,NA,TRBV30,TRBJ1-2,CAWSVWGGDGYGYTF,TGTGCCTGGAGTGTGTGGGGAGGGGATGGTTATGGCTACACCTTC
few,NA,TRBV6-4,TRBJ1-1,CASSTQDEAEAFF,TGTGCCAGCAGTACACAGGATGAGGCTGAAGCTTTCTTT
few,NA,TRBV10-3,TRBJ2-3,CAISKNHPTITGNTDTQYF,TGTGCCATCAGCAAAAACCACCCCACCATTACAGGGAACACAGATACGCAGTATTTT
NA,TRBD2,TRBV7-2,TRBJ2-1,CASSFSGINEQFF,TGTGCCAGCAGTTTTAGCGGGATTAATGAGCAGTTCTTC
NA,TRBD2,TRBV29-1,TRBJ2-5,CSVKGTTFNQETQYF,TGCAGCGTGAAGGGGACTACCTTTAACCAAGAGACCCAGTACTTC
NA,TRBD1,TRBV7-8,TRBJ1-5,CASSSGTDLSNQPQHF,TGTGCCAGCAGCTCGGGGACAGATCTTAGCAATCAGCCCCAGCATTTT
NA,NA,TRBV7-6,TRBJ1-1,CASSSDLNTQAFF,TGTGCCAGCAGCTCAGACTTGAACACTCAAGCTTTCTTT
few,NA,TRBV5-5,TRBJ2-1,CASNIGIQGTYNEQFF,TGTGCCAGCAACATCGGCATTCAGGGGACCTACAATGAGCAGTTCTTC
few,TRBD1,TRBV9,TRBJ1-2,CASSVGGTALYGYTF,TGTGCCAGCAGCGTAGGCGGGACAGCCCTCTATGGCTACACCTTC
NA,NA,TRBV2,TRBJ1-5,CASKAGVNSNQPQHF,TGTGCCAGCAAGGCAGGGGTTAATAGCAATCAGCCCCAGCATTTT
NA,TRBD1,TRBV28,TRBJ1-2,CASRPRTGGGDGYTF,TGTGCCAGCAGGCCTCGGACAGGGGGAGGGGATGGCTACACCTTC
NA,NA,TRBV7-9,TRBJ1-4,CASSLDSPSGLFF,TGTGCCAGCAGCTTAGATTCCCCGTCCGGACTGTTTTTT
NA,NA,TRBV6-6,TRBJ2-5,CASSPTTVGQETQYF,TGTGCCAGCAGTCCCACCACGGTTGGCCAAGAGACCCAGTACTTC
NA,NA,TRBV6-1,TRBJ1-1,CASREDRNTEAFF,TGTGCCAGCAGAGAGGACAGGAACACTGAAGCTTTCTTT
NA,NA,TRBV5-1,TRBJ2-6,CASSFDGANVLTF,TGCGCCAGCAGCTTCGACGGGGCCAACGTCCTGACTTTC
NA,NA,TRBV28,TRBJ1-1,CASRILTGSEAFF,TGTGCCAGCAGAATACTTACAGGGTCTGAAGCTTTCTTT
few,NA,TRBV9,TRBJ2-3,CASSVATDTQYF,TGTGCCAGCAGCGTAGCTACAGATACGCAGTATTTT
NA,TRBD1,TRBV7-2,TRBJ1-2,CASSSGGGGGGYTF,TGTGCCAGCAGCTCCGGAGGGGGCGGGGGTGGCTACACCTTC
NA,NA,TRBV18,TRBJ1-5,CASSSGGEQPQHF,TGTGCCAGCTCTTCGGGGGGGGAACAGCCCCAGCATTTT
NA,NA,TRBV19,TRBJ2-2,CASSQYANTGELFF,TGTGCCAGTAGCCAGTACGCGAACACCGGGGAGCTGTTTTTT
NA,NA,TRBV5-1,TRBJ2-3,CASSLAPATDTQYF,TGCGCCAGCAGCTTGGCCCCGGCCACAGATACGCAGTATTTT
medium-sized,TRBD1,TRBV7-2,TRBJ2-7,CASSLGQGIPYYEQYF,TGTGCCAGCAGCCTTGGACAGGGGATTCCCTACTACGAGCAGTACTTC
NA,TRBD1,TRBV28,TRBJ1-2,CASSLPLGQEHGYTF,TGTGCCAGCAGTTTACCCCTAGGACAGGAGCATGGCTACACCTTC
NA,NA,TRBV21-1,TRBJ1-5,CASSRTPNQPQHF,TGTGCCAGCAGCAGAACACCCAATCAGCCCCAGCATTTT
NA,NA,TRBV30,TRBJ1-2,CAWRGSSLYGYTF,TGTGCCTGGAGGGGCAGTAGCCTCTATGGCTACACCTTC
NA,NA,TRBV29-1,TRBJ2-2,CSVTGTPNTGELFF,TGCAGCGTGACCGGGACGCCGAACACCGGGGAGCTGTTTTTT
NA,NA,TRBV7-8,TRBJ1-5,CASSLTALYLSNQPQHF,TGTGCCAGCAGCTTGACAGCCCTCTATCTTAGCAATCAGCCCCAGCATTTT
few,NA,TRBV10-1,TRBJ2-2,CASSEVGGGELFF,TGCGCCAGCAGTGAAGTAGGCGGCGGGGAGCTGTTTTTT
NA,TRBD2,TRBV5-6,TRBJ2-3,CASSSTAGGPTDTQYF,TGTGCCAGCAGCTCAACCGCGGGAGGACCCACAGATACGCAGTATTTT
NA,TRBD1,TRBV29-1,TRBJ1-2,CSAGTEDYGYTF,TGCAGCGCTGGGACAGAGGACTATGGCTACACCTTC
once,TRBD2,TRBV6-9,TRBJ2-1,CASRTGASGSSSYNEQFF,TGTGCCAGCAGGACAGGAGCAAGCGGGAGCAGTTCCTACAATGAGCAGTTCTTC
few,TRBD2,TRBV6-5,TRBJ2-2,CASSSGGAFTGELFF,TGTGCCAGCAGTTCCGGGGGGGCGTTCACCGGGGAGCTGTTTTTT
once,NA,TRBV6-6,TRBJ2-3,CASSPRDSGDTQYF,TGTGCCAGCAGTCCCCGGGACTCAGGAGATACGCAGTATTTT
NA,NA,TRBV19,TRBJ1-5,CASTRRDRRVPSQHF,TGTGCCAGTACCCGGCGGGACCGGAGAGTACCTTCCCAGCATTTT
NA,NA,TRBV27,TRBJ2-7,CASSFSYSYEQYF,TGTGCCAGCAGTTTTAGTTACTCCTACGAGCAGTACTTC
NA,TRBD2,TRBV5-1,TRBJ2-7,CASSSGTSGPSYEQYF,TGCGCCAGCAGCTCAGGGACTAGCGGACCTTCCTACGAGCAGTACTTC
once,TRBD2,TRBV11-3,TRBJ2-5,CASSLIRLAGTETQYF,TGTGCCAGCAGCTTAATACGACTAGCGGGAACAGAGACCCAGTACTTC
NA,TRBD1,TRBV11-2,TRBJ1-1,CASGQTGGALSTEAFF,TGTGCCAGCGGTCAGACAGGGGGCGCGTTAAGTACTGAAGCTTTCTTT
NA,TRBD1,TRBV30,TRBJ1-4,CAWAGGGEKLFF,TGTGCCTGGGCAGGGGGCGGTGAAAAACTGTTTTTT
few,NA,TRBV18,TRBJ1-4,CASSPGSRDGVKLFF,TGTGCCAGCTCACCGGGAAGCAGGGACGGTGTAAAACTGTTTTTT
NA,TRBD2,TRBV7-6,TRBJ2-3,CASSSLEGGADTQYF,TGTGCCAGCAGCTCCCTTGAGGGAGGGGCAGATACGCAGTATTTT
NA,NA,TRBV28,TRBJ1-2,CASSLLGVDYGYTF,TGTGCCAGCAGTTTATTAGGGGTGGACTATGGCTACACCTTC
few,NA,TRBV20-1,TRBJ2-5,CSEQHRETQYF,TGCAGTGAACAGCATAGGGAGACCCAGTACTTC
NA,TRBD2,TRBV5-4,TRBJ2-1,CASSPPERGYNEQFF,TGTGCCAGCAGCCCCCCTGAGCGGGGATACAATGAGCAGTTCTTC
NA,NA,TRBV11-3,TRBJ2-1,CASSSRQGGGNEQFF,TGTGCCAGCAGTTCACGACAGGGAGGGGGCAATGAGCAGTTCTTC